Sequencing of this T cell receptor beta chain was carried out in a study of CD8 T cells in Susac syndrome. Reverse transcription of roughly 0.45 to 1 ug RNA used random hexamers. Amplification of TCR beta CDR3 spanned 54 Vbeta and 13 Jbeta via immunoSEQ multiplex PCR. TCRdb analysed the immunoSEQ multiplex PCR reads with MiXCR anew, one entry per CDR3 protein. The sample has 250,000 to 350,000 distinct CDR3 sequences, 92% seen once. This CDR3 spans 13 amino acids. J gave up 6 bases and V 4 bases, and 7 bases lay outside the gene matches. The germline CDR1 and CDR2 sequences are SQVTM and ANQGSEA. The chain uses TRBV29-1 and TRBJ2-7, with 9 bases lining up with TRBD1. Sequences were obtained from CD4+ T cells from PBMCs. The TCR sequence derives from a human donor with multiple sclerosis. In DNA form, the CDR3 reads TGCAGCGTTGTATTACAGGGGGCAGGCGAGCAGTACTTC. As protein: CSVVLQGAGEQYF.